This TCR beta chain was sequenced in a study of T cell responses to AZD1222 COVID-19 vaccine. Between the trimmed V and J ends, which lost 0 bases and 11 bases, there was a span of 11 bases. CDR1 is LGHDT and CDR2 is YNNKEL in the germline V gene (reference sequence). The CDR3 spans 14 residues. Some clones are missing from TCRdb's copy, which holds only in-frame ones; the method was immunoSEQ multiplex PCR. The sample records just under 55,000 clones, roughly 90% being singletons. Findings and caveats of the study: White British people made up most donors, females outnumbered males, and clonal diversity was possibly underestimated.

With respect to this clone: Antigen specificity is unknown.

The rearrangement joins TRBV3-1 (or the pseudogene TRBV3-2) to TRBJ1-6; D call uncertain. The specimen comprised peripheral blood, sampled on day 0 of AZD1222 vaccination. The source is an adult in good health. CDR3 protein: CASSQDRDRTPLHF. CDR3 DNA sequence: TGTGCCAGCAGCCAAGATCGGGATCGGACACCCCTCCACTTT.